This T cell receptor (beta chain) was sequenced in a study of cytomegalovirus exposure and HLA in healthy donors. Here immunoSEQ multiplex PCR was the method, and the copy in TCRdb shows in-frame clones only, minus some. The sample contains some 240,000 clones, approximately 86% of which appear only once. With respect to this clone: Its antigen is not known.

Whole-study results and caveats: The CMV antigen specificity of a few CMV-associated chains was confirmed through in vitro analysis. TCR beta chains numbering some 160 were designated cytomegalovirus-associated.

This CDR3 comprises 14 residues. V was clipped by 0 bases and J by 4 bases; unmatched bases: 0. Germline CDR1 is MRHNA and CDR2 is SNTAGT. V usage is TRBV6-4 and J usage is TRBJ2-5, with 9 positions matching TRBD1. This TCR was recovered from a woman between 25 and 40 years old in good health and CMV-seropositive. The sequenced sample consisted of PBMCs. The CDR3 sequence: CASSDSQGAETQYF. For the CDR3, the DNA is TGTGCCAGCAGTGACTCACAGGGGGCAGAGACCCAGTACTTC.